This T cell receptor (beta chain) was identified in a study of shared clonotypes between healthy human individuals. Findings and caveats of the study: The study drew on few donors, limiting represented genetic and exposure-history diversity. When compared with the clonotypes that were shared by all four sorted-subset donors, the non-shared clonotypes turned out to have lower generation probabilities.

This CDR3 is built from 15 residues. Germline values: CDR1 MDHEN, CDR2 SYDVKM. The ends were cut back, 7 bases at V and 2 bases at J, with 12 bases in the middle. Clones were read by immunoSEQ multiplex PCR, and TCRdb kept only the in-frame ones, dropping some. This table holds about 1.5 million clones, approximately 98% found once. Recent acute infections and vaccinations were absent in the healthy HIV-negative adult donors. A word on this clone: Its antigen remains unidentified.

Sequenced input: naive CD4+ T cells sorted from blood. Indicated subset: CD45RA+ positively selected. This chain connects TRBV28 to TRBJ2-6; D is uncertain. The clonotype originates from a young man in good health. CDR3 sequence reads: CASTRMGTGANVLTF. The CDR3 DNA is TGTGCCAGCACCCGCATGGGCACTGGGGCCAACGTCCTGACTTTC. The full variable domain, its missing parts supplied by reference TRBV28 and TRBJ2-6, is DVKVTQSSRYLVKRTGEKVFLECVQDMDHENMFWYRQDPGLGLRLIYFSYDVKMKEKGDIPEGYSVSREKKERFSLILESASTNQTSMYLCASTRMGTGANVLTFGAGSRLTVL.